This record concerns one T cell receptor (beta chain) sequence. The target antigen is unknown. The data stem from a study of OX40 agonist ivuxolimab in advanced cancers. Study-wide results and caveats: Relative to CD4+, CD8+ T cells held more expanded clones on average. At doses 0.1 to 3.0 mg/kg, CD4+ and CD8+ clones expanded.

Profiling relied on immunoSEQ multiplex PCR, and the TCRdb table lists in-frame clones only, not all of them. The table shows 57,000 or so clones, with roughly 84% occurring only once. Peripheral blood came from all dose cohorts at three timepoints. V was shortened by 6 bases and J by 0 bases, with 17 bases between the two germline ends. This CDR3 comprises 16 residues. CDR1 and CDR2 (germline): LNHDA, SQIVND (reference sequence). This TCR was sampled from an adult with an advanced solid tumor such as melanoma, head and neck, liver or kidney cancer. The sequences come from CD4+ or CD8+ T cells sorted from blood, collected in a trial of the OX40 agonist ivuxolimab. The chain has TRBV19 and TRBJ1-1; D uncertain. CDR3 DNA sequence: TGTGCCAGTAGCGAGAGCGGGTACCTCATGAACACTGAAGCTTTCTTT. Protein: CASSESGYLMNTEAFF.